This entry lists 4 T cell receptor beta chains sequenced from one sample in a study of beta chain features in type 1 diabetes. Every isolated RNA sample was fully reverse transcribed, so sequencing captured expressed TCRB transcripts. Only in-frame clones appear in the TCRdb table, and some are missing; sequencing was by immunoSEQ multiplex PCR. There are more than 300,000 clones in the sample; less than 15% occur only once, and under 0.02% lies in the top ten. The sample was naive CD4+ T cells from blood. The receptor set was obtained from a woman aged 18 to 35 in good health.

A few counts support this clone. The rearrangement uses TRBV19 and TRBJ2-3, with 7 bases identical to TRBD1. The V gene's germline CDR1 is LNHDA and CDR2 SQIVND (reference sequence). The CDR3 length is 15 residues. V dropped 10 bases and J dropped 0; count of bases not matched to a gene: 10. The CDR3 bases are TGTGCCACCACGACCCGGGACAGAAGCACAGATACGCAGTATTTT. Translation gives CATTTRDRSTDTQYF.

This rearrangement joins TRBV18 to TRBJ2-1; TRBD2 aligns across 10 bases. Trimming took 0 bases from V and 4 from J; bases not matched to a gene: 9. The CDR3 has 18 amino acids. CDR1 is KGHSH, CDR2 LQKENI, per germline. Written as DNA, the CDR3 is TGTGCCAGCTCACCACCGATAAGCGGGAGGGCGGAGTACAATGAGCAGTTCTTC. This gives the protein CASSPPISGRAEYNEQFF.

The genes are TRBV30 and TRBJ2-1; 12 nucleotides align to TRBD2. In germline, CDR1 is GTSNPN, CDR2 SVGIG (reference sequence). This CDR3 spans 20 amino acids. Unmatched junction bases numbered 12, after V lost 0 bases and J lost 0 bases. The DNA for the CDR3 is TGTGCCTGGAGTGTACTCCTCCGGACTAGCGGGGTAGTCTCCTACAATGAGCAGTTCTTC. Translation gives CAWSVLLRTSGVVSYNEQFF.

In this sample, this clone turned up a few times. This rearrangement joins TRBV9 to TRBJ2-2, with D hard to call. The V end lost 2 bases, the J end lost 7 bases, and 9 bases lay between the germline ends. This CDR3 has 13 residues. Germline values: CDR1 SGDLS, CDR2 YYNGEE. In nucleotides, the CDR3 is TGTGCCAGCAGCGTTCCCCCCGTCGGGGAGCTGTTTTTT. As protein: CASSVPPVGELFF.